The T cell receptor (beta chain) described here comes from a study of cytomegalovirus exposure and HLA in healthy donors. General study points: Investigators reported under 200 TCR beta chains as tied to cytomegalovirus. Within the 95 to 150 validation repertoires, first-cohort TCR clusters tended to co-occur, according to a later analysis.

The data were produced by immunoSEQ multiplex PCR, yet TCRdb's version contains in-frame clones alone and is incomplete. The data show more than 95,000 clones, about 83% seen once. Trimming cost V 6 bases and J 4 bases; bases outside gene matches: 13. This CDR3 is 16 amino acids long. This clone was recorded once. Its matching antigen is unknown. The source is a man aged 18 to 29 in good health and CMV-seronegative. The sequenced sample consisted of PBMCs. The chain recombines TRBV5-3 with TRBJ2-7; 10 bases line up with TRBD1. TRBV5-3 is placed among ORFs of uncertain function. CDR3 coding DNA: TGTGCCAGAACATTTTACGGGACAGGGGCGCTATACGAGCAGTACTTC. Translated, it gives CARTFYGTGALYEQYF.